The 7 T cell receptor beta chains below come from one sample, sequenced in a study of shared clonotypes between healthy human individuals. Sequencing used immunoSEQ multiplex PCR; TCRdb keeps in-frame clones, though not all of them. The sample consists of 2.3 million or so clones, just over 90% of them appearing once. The source material was naive CD4+ T cells from PBMCs. Subset: CD45RA+ positively selected. These receptors originate from a man aged 18 to 30 in good health. Some clones in this sample may be carry-over from other donors' samples.

The genes are TRBV6-6 and TRBJ2-3; TRBD2 matches at 9 bases. The CDR3 spans 16 residues. CDR1 is MNHNY and CDR2 is SVGAGI in the germline V gene (reference sequence). The trim removed 0 bases at V and 5 bases at J, leaving 6 bases unmatched. The CDR3 loop is CASSYSPSGKIDTQYF. CDR3 coding DNA: TGTGCCAGCAGTTACTCGCCTAGCGGGAAAATAGATACGCAGTATTTT.

The table lists this clone with a count of one. This rearrangement joins TRBV5-4 to TRBJ2-7, with 8 bases fitting TRBD2. The CDR3 sequence is 16 residues long. The germline V gene encodes CDR1 SGHNT and CDR2 YYREEE (reference sequence). Germline trimming cut 4 bases from V and 7 bases from J; bases unmatched to any gene: 16. The CDR3 here is CASSLGGGISGIEQYF. The CDR3, as DNA: TGTGCCAGCAGCCTAGGAGGGGGTATTAGCGGGATAGAGCAGTACTTC. Looking up the rest from reference TRBV5-4 and TRBJ2-7 gives the full variable domain: ETGVTQSPTHLIKTRGQQVTLRCSSQSGHNTVSWYQQALGQGPQFIFQYYREEENGRGNFPPRFSGLQFPNYSSELNVNALELDDSALYLCASSLGGGISGIEQYFGPGTRLTVT.

This chain links TRBV6-5 with TRBJ1-1; no reliable D call. CDR3 length equals 13 residues. Trimming stripped 6 bases from V and 0 bases from J, with 8 bases between. Germline V gene sequence: CDR1 MNHEY, CDR2 SVGAGI. CDR3 nucleotide sequence: TGTGCCAGCAGGACCCGGTTGAACACTGAAGCTTTCTTT. Protein product: CASRTRLNTEAFF.

This chain joins TRBV7-2 and TRBJ2-5; 8 bases are a match to TRBD2. Germline lookup yields CDR1 SGHTA and CDR2 FQGNSA. The V gene end was trimmed by 2 bases and the J gene end by 5 bases; junction bases not matched to a gene: 16. The CDR3 has 18 amino acids. CDR3 sequence (DNA): TGTGCCAGCAGCTTACCGATTAGCGGGATAGGTAGTTTTGAGACCCAGTACTTC. Amino acids: CASSLPISGIGSFETQYF. Supplemented by reference TRBV7-2 and TRBJ2-5, the full variable domain reads GAGVSQSPSNKVTEKGKDVELRCDPISGHTALYWYRQSLGQGLEFLIYFQGNSAPDKSGLPSDRFSAERTGGSVSTLTIQRTQQEDSAVYLCASSLPISGIGSFETQYFGPGTRLLVL.

This clone was found a few times. The chain carries TRBV18 and TRBJ2-2; maybe TRBD1 (5 bases). V shed 4 bases and J shed 1 base, with 7 bases lying between them. Germline CDR1 reads KGHSH; CDR2 reads LQKENI. This CDR3 is built from 14 residues. CDR3: CASSQGLNTGELFF. CDR3 coding DNA: TGTGCCAGCTCACAGGGGCTGAACACCGGGGAGCTGTTTTTT.

The genes are TRBV4-1 and TRBJ2-7, with TRBD1 matching over 9 bases. Germline CDR1 MGHRA, CDR2 YSYEKL. V gave up 1 base and J gave up 2 bases; unmatched junction bases: 6. This CDR3 region has 16 residues. In DNA form, the CDR3 reads TGCGCCAGCAGCCAAGGATTCAGGACAGGGGCCTACGAGCAGTACTTC. This sequence encodes CASSQGFRTGAYEQYF.

This chain joins TRBV29-1 and TRBJ2-2; D uncertain. Trimming stripped 1 base from V and 0 bases from J, with 9 bases between. CDR3 length: 15 amino acids. Germline values: CDR1 SQVTM, CDR2 ANQGSEA. The DNA for the CDR3 is TGCAGCGTTGAAGTCGGCAGCACGAACACCGGGGAGCTGTTTTTT. Protein sequence: CSVEVGSTNTGELFF.